These 25 T cell receptor beta chains share one sample of origin, sequenced in a study of shared clonotypes between healthy human individuals. The method was immunoSEQ multiplex PCR; TCRdb's version includes in-frame clones alone and lacks a portion of them. The data hold about 1.9 million clones, with 93% observed a single time. CD45RO-negative, CCR7-selected cells formed the naive CD8 fraction, which excluded terminally differentiated effector memory CD45RA+ cells. Sequenced material: naive CD8+ T cells from PBMCs. Receptors were obtained from a young man in good health. Some clones in this sample may be carry-over from other donors' samples.

In DNA, the CDR3 is TGCGCCAGCAGCCCTCGCGACAGGGGCGACACAGATACGCAGTATTTT. Encoded protein: CASSPRDRGDTDTQYF. The chain carries TRBV5-1 and TRBJ2-3; 8 bases are a match to TRBD1. The ends lost 4 bases at V and 2 bases at J; junction bases unmatched: 9. CDR1 SGHRS and CDR2 YFSETQ come from the germline V gene. There are 16 residues in the CDR3.

This clone was counted a single time. The chain links TRBV27 to TRBJ2-1; 10 bases line up with TRBD1. CDR3 size: 15 residues. Looked up from germline, CDR1 is MNHEY and CDR2 is SMNVEV (reference sequence). J was trimmed by 7 bases and V by 5 bases; bases with no gene match: 8. The CDR3 loop reads CASSIGQGVVNEQFF. The CDR3 coding sequence is TGTGCCAGCAGTATAGGACAGGGGGTAGTGAATGAGCAGTTCTTC.

Remarks on this clone: Mismatch with germline at one junction end may stem from a read error. The gene calls are TRBV15 and TRBJ2-2, with TRBD1 matching over 7 bases. The germline V gene encodes CDR1 LNHNV and CDR2 YYDKDF (reference sequence). This CDR3 has 14 residues. The CDR3 DNA is TGTGCCACCGCATCGGGACAGAACTCCGGGGAGCTGTTTTTT. This codes for CATASGQNSGELFF.

The chain employs TRBV7-2 and TRBJ2-1; tentative D call: TRBD1 (6 bases). Germline CDR1 SGHTA, CDR2 FQGNSA. The CDR3 is 14 amino acids. V dropped 4 bases and J dropped 3 bases, with 10 bases sitting between them. The CDR3, as DNA: TGTGCCAGCAGCTCAATGGGACACTACAATGAGCAGTTCTTC. Its protein is CASSSMGHYNEQFF.

This chain uses TRBV9 with TRBJ2-7; TRBD2 matches at 7 bases. The length of the CDR3 is 15 residues. Losses at the gene ends were 4 bases for V and 4 bases for J; bases not matched to a gene: 11. Germline V gives CDR1 SGDLS, CDR2 YYNGEE. CDR3 nucleotides: TGTGCCAGCAGCCCACGAGGGACTATTATGTACGAGCAGTACTTC. Amino acids: CASSPRGTIMYEQYF.

The rearrangement links TRBV28 to TRBJ2-5; 7 bases fit TRBD1. The CDR3 loop spans 14 amino acids. CDR1 MDHEN and CDR2 SYDVKM come from the germline V gene. Unmatched junction bases numbered 5, after V lost 6 bases and J lost 1 base. CDR3 sequence reads: CASRYRQGQETQYF. CDR3 nucleotide sequence: TGTGCCAGCAGATACCGACAGGGCCAAGAGACCCAGTACTTC.

The chain uses TRBV28 and TRBJ1-4; D ambiguous. There are 12 residues in the CDR3. CDR1 is MDHEN, CDR2 SYDVKM, per germline. The ends were cut back, 7 bases at V and 5 bases at J, with 8 bases in the middle. The CDR3 region is CASNGPNEKLFF. CDR3 DNA: TGTGCCAGCAATGGGCCAAATGAAAAACTGTTTTTT. The full variable domain, completed using reference TRBV28 and TRBJ1-4, is DVKVTQSSRYLVKRTGEKVFLECVQDMDHENMFWYRQDPGLGLRLIYFSYDVKMKEKGDIPEGYSVSREKKERFSLILESASTNQTSMYLCASNGPNEKLFFGSGTQLSVL.

V gene TRBV10-1 combines with J gene TRBJ2-7, with TRBD2 matching over 7 bases. CDR1 and CDR2 from the germline V gene are WNHNN and SYGVQD (reference sequence). V lost 3 bases and J lost 1; bases outside the gene matches: 6. The CDR3 extends over 15 amino acids. Written as DNA, the CDR3 is TGCGCCAGCAGTGATGGCAGCGGGGCATCCTACGAGCAGTACTTC. Its translation is CASSDGSGASYEQYF.

The chain recombines TRBV4-1 with TRBJ1-1; 7 nucleotides match TRBD1. This CDR3 spans 16 amino acids. V was pared by 5 bases and J by 0 bases, with 9 bases of the junction left unmatched. Germline V CDR1 and CDR2: MGHRA, YSYEKL. CDR3 DNA: TGCGCCAGCAGCAATCTACAGGGGCCCATGAACACTGAAGCTTTCTTT. This translates into CASSNLQGPMNTEAFF.

The genes are TRBV4-3 and TRBJ1-2, with 8 positions matching TRBD1. This CDR3 contains 15 residues. V gave up 4 bases and J gave up 2 bases; unmatched junction bases: 6. Looked up from germline, CDR1 is LGHNA and CDR2 is YSLEER. The CDR3 sequence is CASSPRTGNNYGYTF. DNA for the CDR3: TGCGCCAGCAGCCCCCGGACAGGGAACAACTATGGCTACACCTTC.

This rearrangement joins TRBV9 to TRBJ1-3; D is ambiguous. This CDR3 spans 16 amino acids. Trimming cost V 4 bases and J 0 bases, with 14 bases left between them. Germline CDR1 SGDLS, CDR2 YYNGEE. CDR3 DNA sequence: TGTGCCAGCAGCCCCCGGACTGCACTCTCTGGAAACACCATATATTTT. Its translation: CASSPRTALSGNTIYF.

The chain combines TRBV5-4 with TRBJ2-1; 10 bases fit TRBD2. The V gene end was trimmed by 4 bases and the J gene end by 0 bases; junction bases not matched to a gene: 13. CDR1 SGHNT and CDR2 YYREEE come from the germline V gene (reference sequence). The CDR3 runs 19 residues. The CDR3 sequence is CASSPPRDSGRPSYNEQFF. CDR3 coding DNA: TGTGCCAGCAGCCCCCCCCGGGATAGCGGGAGGCCCTCCTACAATGAGCAGTTCTTC.

This clone was found once. CDR3 protein: CASSPPPGQPNEKLFF. In nucleotides, the CDR3 is TGCGCCAGCAGCCCCCCCCCGGGACAACCTAATGAAAAACTGTTTTTT. The chain recombines TRBV4-1 with TRBJ1-4; a weak D match, TRBD1 (6 bases). The V gene's germline CDR1 is MGHRA and CDR2 YSYEKL. The CDR3 is made up of 16 amino acids. V lost 4 bases to trimming and J lost 3 bases, with 15 bases between them.

The V gene is TRBV21-1, the J gene TRBJ2-1; TRBD2 is the table's D call and was not checked against the DNA. TRBV21-1 is listed as a pseudogene. This CDR3 is built from 12 residues. The CDR3 loop is CASSGRGNEQFF. The CDR3 DNA sequence: TGTGCCAGTAGCGGGAGAGGCAATGAGCAGTTCTTC.

The J gene is TRBJ1-1, the V gene TRBV6-5; D remains ambiguous. This CDR3 has 13 residues. Trimming removed 4 bases at V and 0 bases at J, with 6 bases between. Germline values: CDR1 MNHEY, CDR2 SVGAGI. The CDR3 protein is CASSFSVNTEAFF. CDR3 DNA: TGTGCCAGCAGTTTCTCGGTGAACACTGAAGCTTTCTTT.

For this clone: Other DNA sequences within the sample encode an identical CDR3. The chain is built from TRBV4-1 and TRBJ2-7; D is undetermined. Germline CDR1 is MGHRA and CDR2 is YSYEKL. The CDR3 extends over 12 amino acids. V was trimmed by 0 bases and J by 4 bases, leaving 4 bases between them. The CDR3 loop reads CASSQDFYEQYF. DNA of the CDR3: TGCGCCAGCAGCCAAGATTTTTACGAGCAGTACTTC.

J is TRBJ1-1 and V is TRBV5-1; D is undetermined. CDR3 length: 16 amino acids. Germline V gene lookup returns CDR1 SGHRS and CDR2 YFSETQ. V was cut by 0 bases and J by 5 bases, with 17 bases left in between. CDR3 loop: CASSLGMARGGTEAFF. The DNA for the CDR3 is TGCGCCAGCAGCTTGGGTATGGCTAGAGGAGGGACTGAAGCTTTCTTT.

Concerning this clone: The same CDR3 also results from other DNA sequences found in this sample. The genes are TRBV19 and TRBJ1-1; D possibly corresponds to TRBD1 (5 bases). Germline V gene data show CDR1 as LNHDA and CDR2 as SQIVND (reference sequence). The CDR3 has 13 residues. The ends were cut back, 1 base at V and 5 bases at J, with 8 bases in the middle. This CDR3 reads CASSIVGGTEAFF. CDR3 bases: TGTGCCAGTAGTATAGTGGGGGGTACTGAAGCTTTCTTT.

J is TRBJ2-5 and V is TRBV6-5; no clear D. Germline-derived CDR1 and CDR2 are MNHEY and SVGAGI. The CDR3 is 15 amino acids. V dropped 7 bases and J dropped 4 bases, with 19 bases sitting between them. The CDR3: CASTSSIAVLETQYF. In DNA, the CDR3 is TGTGCCAGCACCAGCTCTATAGCTGTTCTAGAGACCCAGTACTTC.

CDR3 bases: TGTGCCAGCAGCTCAAGGGCCTATGGCTACACCTTC. It codes for CASSSRAYGYTF. V usage is TRBV11-2 and J usage is TRBJ1-2; D unclear. The CDR3 runs 12 residues. The germline V gene encodes CDR1 SGHAT and CDR2 FQNNGV. V gave up 4 bases and J gave up 4 bases, with 7 bases separating them.

V gene TRBV7-9 combines with J gene TRBJ1-2, with D maybe TRBD1 (6 bases). Germline V gives CDR1 SEHNR, CDR2 FQNEAQ (reference sequence). The V gene lost 1 base and the J gene lost 1 base, with 13 bases spanning the gap. The CDR3 length is 16 residues. CDR3 region: CASSLDRTESNYGYTF. The CDR3 DNA reads as TGTGCCAGCAGCTTAGACAGGACAGAAAGTAACTATGGCTACACCTTC.

The chain couples TRBV4-1 to TRBJ1-2; 7 bases are a match to TRBD1. Germline lookup yields CDR1 MGHRA and CDR2 YSYEKL. The CDR3 loop spans 14 amino acids. The junction had 7 bases not matched to a gene; V was cut back by 2 bases and J by 7 bases. CDR3: CASSQTTGTAGYTF. CDR3 nucleotides: TGCGCCAGCAGCCAAACGACAGGGACGGCTGGCTACACCTTC.

The chain is built from TRBV21-1 and TRBJ1-3; the D call in the table, TRBD1, was not verified against the DNA. TRBV21-1 constitutes a pseudogene. The CDR3 runs 13 residues. CDR3 nucleotide sequence: TGTGCCACCCTGGACAGGGTTGGAAACACCATATATTTT. It is translated as CATLDRVGNTIYF.

This clone was observed a few times. The chain recombines TRBV27 with TRBJ1-4; D is uncertain. With 0 bases removed from V and 4 bases from J, the gap between germline ends came to 9 bases. CDR3 length: 15 residues. From germline, CDR1 is MNHEY and CDR2 SMNVEV (reference sequence). CDR3 protein: CASSLSIRDNEKLFF. CDR3 sequence (DNA): TGTGCCAGCAGTTTATCGATCAGAGATAATGAAAAACTGTTTTTT.

This chain connects TRBV6-1 to TRBJ1-1; TRBD1 matches at 11 bases. The CDR3 extends over 15 amino acids. V shed 5 bases, J shed 4 bases, and the junction held 6 bases outside the gene matches. Germline assignment: CDR1 MNHNS and CDR2 SASEGT. The CDR3 loop reads CASSPGQGAGTEAFF. The CDR3 DNA reads TGTGCCAGCAGTCCCGGACAGGGGGCAGGCACTGAAGCTTTCTTT.